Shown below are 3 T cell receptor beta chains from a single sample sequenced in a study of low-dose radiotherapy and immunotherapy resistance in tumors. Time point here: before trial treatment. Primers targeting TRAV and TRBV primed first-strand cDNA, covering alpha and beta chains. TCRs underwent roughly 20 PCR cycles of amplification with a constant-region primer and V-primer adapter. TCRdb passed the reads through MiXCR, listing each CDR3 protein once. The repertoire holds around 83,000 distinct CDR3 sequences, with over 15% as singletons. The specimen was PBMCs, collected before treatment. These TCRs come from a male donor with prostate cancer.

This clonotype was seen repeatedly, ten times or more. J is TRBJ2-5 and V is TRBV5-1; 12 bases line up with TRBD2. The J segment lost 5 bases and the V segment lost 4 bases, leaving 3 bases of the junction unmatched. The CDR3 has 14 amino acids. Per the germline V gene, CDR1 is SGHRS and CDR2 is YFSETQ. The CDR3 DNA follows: TGCGCCAGCAGCGGGGGACTAGCGGGTGAGACCCAGTACTTC. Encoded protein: CASSGGLAGETQYF.

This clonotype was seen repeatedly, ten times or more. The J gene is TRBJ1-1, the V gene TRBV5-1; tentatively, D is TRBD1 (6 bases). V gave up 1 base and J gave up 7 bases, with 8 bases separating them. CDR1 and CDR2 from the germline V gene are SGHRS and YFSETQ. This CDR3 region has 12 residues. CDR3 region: CASSLLGGEAFF. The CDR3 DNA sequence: TGCGCCAGCAGCTTGTTAGGGGGTGAAGCTTTCTTT.

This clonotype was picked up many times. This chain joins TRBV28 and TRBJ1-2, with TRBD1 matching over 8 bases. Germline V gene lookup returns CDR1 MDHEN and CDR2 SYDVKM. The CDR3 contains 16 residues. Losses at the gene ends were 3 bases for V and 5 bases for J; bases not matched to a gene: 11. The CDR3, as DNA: TGTGCCAGCAGTTTTGGGCCGGACAGGGTATTGTATGGCTACACCTTC. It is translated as CASSFGPDRVLYGYTF.